This T cell receptor beta chain was sequenced for a study of blood T cell repertoires in COVID-19. Sequenced by immunoSEQ multiplex PCR; TCRdb stores in-frame clones only, minus some. The repertoire holds approximately 200,000 clones, with roughly 85% as singletons. This CDR3 is 17 amino acids long. V was shortened by 5 bases and J by 0 bases, with 17 bases between the two germline ends. Germline values: CDR1 MNHNY, CDR2 SVGAGI (reference sequence). Sequenced sample: PBMCs or T cells enriched from blood (not recorded which). The origin of this receptor is a man aged 30 to 39 who had recovered from COVID-19. The chain employs TRBV6-6 and TRBJ2-4, with D possibly matching TRBD2 (7 bases). CDR3 coding DNA: TGTGCCAGCAGTCCCGGAGGGGGGGGCCTAGCCAAAAACATTCAGTACTTC. Residues: CASSPGGGGLAKNIQYF.